Here is one T cell receptor beta chain with its context. Time point noted: recipient sample about 28 days before transplant, after cytoreduction. The data derive from a study of T cell clonotyping in hematopoietic cell transplantation. Sequencing was performed with immunoSEQ multiplex PCR; in TCRdb, only in-frame clones are kept and a portion is missing. The sample lists approximately 50,000 clones; 65% to 90% were seen once. The V end lost 1 base, the J end lost 5 bases, and 5 bases lay between the germline ends. Per the germline V gene, CDR1 is GTSNPN and CDR2 is SVGIG (reference sequence). The CDR3 totals 11 residues.

The starting material was peripheral blood mononuclear cells, obtained before stem cell transplant. The chain is built from TRBV30 and TRBJ1-2; D gene uncertain. The clonotype was recovered from a man aged 55 to 69 with biphenotypic leukemia. Some clones in this sample may be carry-over from other donors' samples. The CDR3 DNA reads TGTGCCTGGAGTGGGGGTTATGGCTACACCTTC. Its translation: CAWSGGYGYTF.